A single sample is the source of the 16 T cell receptor beta chains below, sequenced in a study of blood T cell repertoires in COVID-19. Sequencing was performed with immunoSEQ multiplex PCR; in TCRdb, only in-frame clones are kept and a portion is missing. The sample holds approximately 240,000 clones, 82% seen once. Sequencing was done on a sample of peripheral blood. These receptors originate from a woman older than 75 with active or convalescent COVID-19.

CDR3: CASSLWQTNYGYTF. The CDR3 DNA reads TGTGCCAGCAGTTTGTGGCAGACTAACTATGGCTACACCTTC. The chain is built from TRBV28 and TRBJ1-2, with no clear D. The CDR3 runs 14 residues. The ends were cut back, 3 bases at V and 0 bases at J, with 8 bases in the middle. Germline loops: CDR1 MDHEN, CDR2 SYDVKM.

This clone was seen a few times. This chain connects TRBV30 to TRBJ1-1, with D unclear. The germline CDR1 and CDR2 sequences are GTSNPN and SVGIG (reference sequence). Between the trimmed V and J ends, which lost 0 bases and 0 bases, there was a span of 11 bases. This CDR3 is 15 amino acids long. The CDR3 DNA sequence: TGTGCCTGGAGTGTAAAAATACAGATGAACACTGAAGCTTTCTTT. Translation: CAWSVKIQMNTEAFF. Combining the CDR3 with reference TRBV30 and TRBJ1-1 gives the whole variable domain SQTIHQWPATLVQPVGSPLSLECTVEGTSNPNLYWYRQAAGRGLQLLFYSVGIGQISSEVPQNLSASRPQDRQFILSSKKLLLSDSGFYLCAWSVKIQMNTEAFFGQGTRLTVV.

The genes are TRBV7-9 and TRBJ1-1, with 7 bases matching TRBD1. CDR3 length: 15 residues. Germline values: CDR1 SEHNR, CDR2 FQNEAQ (reference sequence). V dropped 5 bases and J dropped 0; count of bases not matched to a gene: 6. In DNA form, the CDR3 reads TGTGCCAGCAGCCCGGGAGGGACAGTGAACACTGAAGCTTTCTTT. It is translated as CASSPGGTVNTEAFF.

V is TRBV4-2 and J is TRBJ2-3; TRBD1 matches 7 bases. Losses at the gene ends were 1 base for V and 2 bases for J; bases not matched to a gene: 3. The V gene's germline CDR1 is LGHNA and CDR2 YNFKEQ. CDR3 length: 15 residues. The DNA for the CDR3 is TGTGCCAGCAGCCAAGGGGACAGTCACACAGATACGCAGTATTTT. It codes for CASSQGDSHTDTQYF.

This clone was seen a single time. This chain links TRBV3-1 (or the pseudogene TRBV3-2) with TRBJ2-7; 7 nucleotides agree with TRBD2. Germline assignment: CDR1 LGHDT and CDR2 YNNKEL (reference sequence). This CDR3 has 15 amino acids. J was trimmed by 0 bases and V by 2 bases; bases with no gene match: 4. The chain's CDR3 is CASSQMASGSYEQYF. For the CDR3, the DNA is TGTGCCAGCAGCCAAATGGCTAGCGGCTCCTACGAGCAGTACTTC.

At least ten counts were recorded for this clone. This rearrangement joins TRBV30 to TRBJ2-3, with TRBD1 matching over 9 bases. J gave up 10 bases and V 3 bases, and 14 bases lay outside the gene matches. The length of the CDR3 is 15 residues. Germline V gene lookup returns CDR1 GTSNPN and CDR2 SVGIG (reference sequence). CDR3 nucleotides: TGTGCCTGGAGCGAACAGGGGGCAGGCAGGGCTGCGCAGTATTTT. Translating gives CAWSEQGAGRAAQYF.

In its sample, this clone was seen once. V gene TRBV30 combines with J gene TRBJ1-2, with a possible D match to TRBD1 (6 bases). Trimming pared 1 base from V and 1 base from J, leaving 16 bases between. The CDR3 consists of 16 residues. Germline-derived CDR1 and CDR2 are GTSNPN and SVGIG (reference sequence). In DNA form, the CDR3 reads TGTGCCTGGAGTGGCACAACATGGGGGCTTAACTATGGCTACACCTTC. Translated, it gives CAWSGTTWGLNYGYTF.

J is TRBJ1-4 and V is TRBV5-1; D gene uncertain. The CDR3 spans 15 residues. The germline gives CDR1 SGHRS, CDR2 YFSETQ. Trimming took 4 bases from V and 8 from J, leaving 18 bases between them. The CDR3 sequence: CASSRPEGTGEKLFF. The CDR3 coding sequence is TGCGCCAGCAGCCGACCGGAGGGTACGGGAGAAAAACTGTTTTTT.

The chain joins TRBV28 to TRBJ2-2, with 11 bases fitting TRBD2. Per the germline V gene, CDR1 is MDHEN and CDR2 is SYDVKM. The trim removed 5 bases at V and 5 bases at J, leaving 10 bases unmatched. The CDR3 consists of 17 residues. The CDR3 loop is CASSTPRASGGTGELFF. CDR3 nucleotide sequence: TGTGCCAGCAGTACCCCCCGGGCTAGCGGGGGGACCGGGGAGCTGTTTTTT.

J is TRBJ1-6 and V is TRBV28; possible D gene TRBD1, 5 bases. Germline loops: CDR1 MDHEN, CDR2 SYDVKM. The V and J ends lost 5 bases and 9 bases respectively, with 8 bases between them. This CDR3 has 12 amino acids. The CDR3 sequence is CASSRGGSPLHF. The CDR3 region has the DNA TGTGCCAGCAGTCGGGGGGGTTCACCCCTCCACTTT.

This clone came up a few times. The chain's CDR3 is CASSSPTGINSPLHF. The CDR3 DNA is TGTGCCAGCAGTTCTCCGACAGGGATAAATTCACCCCTCCACTTT. This chain links TRBV28 with TRBJ1-6, with 7 nucleotides matching TRBD1. The CDR3 totals 15 residues. Germline V lookup: CDR1 MDHEN, CDR2 SYDVKM. V lost 4 bases, J lost 7 bases, and 7 bases stayed unmatched.

J is TRBJ2-5 and V is TRBV18; 8 bases are a match to TRBD2. The CDR3 totals 16 residues. Trimming removed 0 bases from V and 1 base from J; junction bases left unmatched: 4. The V gene's germline CDR1 is KGHSH and CDR2 LQKENI. The CDR3 DNA follows: TGTGCCAGCTCACCACCAACTAGCGGATTCCAAGAGACCCAGTACTTC. This gives the protein CASSPPTSGFQETQYF. Full variable domain (missing parts from reference TRBV18 and TRBJ2-5): NAGVMQNPRHLVRRRGQEARLRCSPMKGHSHVYWYRQLPEEGLKFMVYLQKENIIDESGMPKERFSAEFPKEGPSILRIQQVVRGDSAAYFCASSPPTSGFQETQYFGPGTRLLVL.

The chain joins TRBV4-2 to TRBJ2-5; 9 bases align to TRBD2. V trimming: 5 bases; J trimming: 3 bases; junction bases outside the gene matches: 7. In germline, CDR1 is LGHNA, CDR2 YNFKEQ. This CDR3 contains 15 residues. The CDR3 spells CASSYVAGGEETQYF. CDR3 nucleotide sequence: TGTGCCAGCAGCTACGTCGCGGGAGGGGAAGAGACCCAGTACTTC.

The rearrangement uses TRBV3-1 (or the pseudogene TRBV3-2) and TRBJ1-2; D is perhaps TRBD1 (6 bases). CDR1 and CDR2 from the germline V gene are LGHDT and YNNKEL (reference sequence). The CDR3 runs to 14 residues. V was trimmed by 0 bases and J by 4 bases, leaving 9 bases between them. In DNA form, the CDR3 reads TGTGCCAGCAGCCAAGATCCCAGGGGCTATGGCTACACCTTC. It codes for CASSQDPRGYGYTF.

The rearrangement uses TRBV15 and TRBJ2-6, with a weak D call TRBD1 (6 bases). The germline gives CDR1 LNHNV, CDR2 YYDKDF (reference sequence). V was cut by 4 bases and J by 0 bases, with 16 bases left in between. The CDR3 extends over 18 amino acids. The DNA of the CDR3 is TGTGCCACCAGCAAGCAGTTCCCAGGGGTCTCTGGGGCCAACGTCCTGACTTTC. It yields the protein CATSKQFPGVSGANVLTF.

This chain uses TRBV2 with TRBJ1-1, with 8 bases lining up with TRBD1. The CDR3 contains 12 residues. CDR1 and CDR2 (germline): SNHLY, FYNNEI. With 6 bases clipped from V and 5 bases from J, the junction kept 2 bases outside the gene matches. This chain's CDR3 is CASRDRGTEAFF. The CDR3 DNA reads TGTGCCAGCAGAGACAGGGGTACTGAAGCTTTCTTT.